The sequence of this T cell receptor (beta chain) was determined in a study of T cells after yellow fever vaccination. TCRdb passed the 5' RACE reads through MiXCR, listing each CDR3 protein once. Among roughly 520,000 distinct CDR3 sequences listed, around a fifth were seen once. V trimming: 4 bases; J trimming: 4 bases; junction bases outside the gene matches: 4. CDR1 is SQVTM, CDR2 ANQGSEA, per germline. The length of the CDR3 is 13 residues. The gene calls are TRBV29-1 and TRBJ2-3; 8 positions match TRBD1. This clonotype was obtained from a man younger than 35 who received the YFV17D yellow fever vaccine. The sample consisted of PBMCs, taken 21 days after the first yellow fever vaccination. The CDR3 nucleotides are TGCAGCGTTGCAGGACAGGGAGCAGATACGCAGTATTTT. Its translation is CSVAGQGADTQYF.